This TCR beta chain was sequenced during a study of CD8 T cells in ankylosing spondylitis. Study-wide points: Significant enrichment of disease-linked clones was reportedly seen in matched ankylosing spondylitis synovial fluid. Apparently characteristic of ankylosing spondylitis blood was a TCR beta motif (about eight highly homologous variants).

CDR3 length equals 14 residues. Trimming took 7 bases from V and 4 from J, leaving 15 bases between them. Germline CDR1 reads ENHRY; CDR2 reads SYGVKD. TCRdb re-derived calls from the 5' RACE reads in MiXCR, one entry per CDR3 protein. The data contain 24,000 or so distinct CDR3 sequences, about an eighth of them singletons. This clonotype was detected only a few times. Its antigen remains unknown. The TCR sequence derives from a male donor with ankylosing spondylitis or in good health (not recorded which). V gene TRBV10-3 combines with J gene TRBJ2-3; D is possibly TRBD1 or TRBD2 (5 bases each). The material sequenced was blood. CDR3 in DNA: TGTGCCATCACCCGGGGACGACTGTCAGATACGCAGTATTTT. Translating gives CAITRGRLSDTQYF.